The 23 T cell receptor beta chains below all came from one sample that was sequenced in a study of T cell changes during pregnancy in multiple sclerosis. Produced via immunoSEQ multiplex PCR; TCRdb's table is partial and in-frame only. The sample lists about 100,000 clones; approximately 92% were seen once. The source was peripheral blood, collected in the second trimester of pregnancy. Receptor source: a female donor with multiple sclerosis, enrolled in a pregnancy study.

The chain has TRBV27 and TRBJ1-1; 7 bases are a match to TRBD1. From germline, CDR1 is MNHEY and CDR2 SMNVEV (reference sequence). This CDR3 region has 16 residues. V gave up 6 bases and J gave up 1 base; unmatched junction bases: 11. The CDR3 DNA reads TGTGCCAGCAGCAGAAAGACAGGGTCCAAGAACACTGAAGCTTTCTTT. Its translation is CASSRKTGSKNTEAFF.

The J gene is TRBJ2-1, the V gene TRBV11-3; the D is unclear. V lost 3 bases to trimming and J lost 11 bases, with 11 bases between them. The CDR3 is 12 residues long. Per germline, CDR1 SGHNT and CDR2 YENEEA. The CDR3 sequence: CASSFSSKQQFF. The DNA of the CDR3 is TGTGCCAGCAGCTTTTCCTCTAAACAGCAGTTCTTC.

The rearrangement links TRBV7-3 to TRBJ1-1; TRBD1 might be the D (5 bases). There are 12 residues in the CDR3. Per germline, CDR1 SGHTA and CDR2 FQGTGA. The germline V and J ends were trimmed by 3 bases and 8 bases, with 10 bases remaining between them. CDR3 coding DNA: TGTGCCAGCAGCTTGGTCGGGGGAGAAGCTTTCTTT. This translates into CASSLVGGEAFF. Complete variable domain (other parts from reference TRBV7-3 and TRBJ1-1): GAGVSQTPSNKVTEKGKYVELRCDPISGHTALYWYRQSLGQGPEFLIYFQGTGAADDSGLPNDRFFAVRPEGSVSTLKIQRTERGDSAVYLCASSLVGGEAFFGQGTRLTVV.

In DNA form, the CDR3 reads TGCGCCAGCAGCTTGGCCTCACTAGCGGGAGGGCCGGTGGAGACCCAGTACTTC. Protein product: CASSLASLAGGPVETQYF. The rearrangement links TRBV5-1 to TRBJ2-5, with 13 bases matching TRBD2. CDR3 length: 18 amino acids. The junction had 10 bases not matched to a gene; V was cut back by 0 bases and J by 5 bases. Germline CDR1 SGHRS, CDR2 YFSETQ.

The V call is TRBV7-3, the J call TRBJ2-5, with D possibly matching TRBD1 (6 bases). The germline V and J ends were trimmed by 5 bases and 4 bases, with 17 bases remaining between them. Germline values: CDR1 SGHTA, CDR2 FQGTGA. The CDR3 consists of 15 residues. CDR3 sequence reads: CASSQTGGGRETQYF. The CDR3 DNA sequence: TGTGCCAGCAGCCAAACAGGTGGGGGCAGAGAGACCCAGTACTTC.

The V and J genes are TRBV6-4 and TRBJ2-2, with TRBD1 identical over 10 bases. V lost 4 bases and J lost 3; bases outside the gene matches: 2. The CDR3 totals 15 residues. The germline gives CDR1 MRHNA, CDR2 SNTAGT. The CDR3 coding sequence is TGTGCCAGCAGTGTAGGGACAGGGGACACCGGGGAGCTGTTTTTT. This gives the protein CASSVGTGDTGELFF.

The chain combines TRBV29-1 with TRBJ1-1; a weak D match, TRBD1 (6 bases). CDR1 and CDR2 (germline): SQVTM, ANQGSEA. The ends were cut back, 0 bases at V and 6 bases at J, with 14 bases in the middle. The CDR3 spans 14 residues. The DNA for the CDR3 is TGCAGCGTTGAAGAGGGGGCCCTAGGCCCTGAAGCTTTCTTT. Translation gives CSVEEGALGPEAFF.

This chain joins TRBV7-2 and TRBJ1-3; the D gene is possibly TRBD1 (5 bases). The ends were cut back, 7 bases at V and 4 bases at J, with 23 bases in the middle. Germline CDR1 and CDR2: SGHTA and FQGNSA. The length of the CDR3 is 17 residues. Written as DNA, the CDR3 is TGTGCCAGCACCATTCGGGGGGGGACCTTTCCCGGAAACACCATATATTTT. Its protein product is CASTIRGGTFPGNTIYF. The whole variable domain, filled in from reference TRBV7-2 and TRBJ1-3, reads GAGVSQSPSNKVTEKGKDVELRCDPISGHTALYWYRQSLGQGLEFLIYFQGNSAPDKSGLPSDRFSAERTGGSVSTLTIQRTQQEDSAVYLCASTIRGGTFPGNTIYFGEGSWLTVV.

The CDR3 sequence: CASSVALAGGGGYTF. CDR3 DNA sequence: TGTGCCAGCAGCGTAGCTTTAGCAGGGGGAGGAGGCTACACCTTC. This rearrangement joins TRBV9 to TRBJ1-2, with 7 bases identical to TRBD1. CDR3 length: 15 residues. V shed 0 bases and J 8 bases; nucleotides not matched to a gene: 10. Germline CDR1 SGDLS, CDR2 YYNGEE. Supplemented by reference TRBV9 and TRBJ1-2, the full variable domain reads DSGVTQTPKHLITATGQRVTLRCSPRSGDLSVYWYQQSLDQGLQFLIQYYNGEERAKGNILERFSAQQFPDLHSELNLSSLELGDSALYFCASSVALAGGGGYTFGSGTRLTVV.

In this sample, this clone turned up once. The CDR3 here is CASNTPTNYGYTF. The DNA of the CDR3 is TGTGCCAGCAATACTCCCACTAACTATGGCTACACCTTC. The chain recombines TRBV28 with TRBJ1-2, with D unresolved. The CDR3 length is 13 residues. Trimming took off 7 bases at V and 0 bases at J, with 9 bases between the two ends. Germline lookup yields CDR1 MDHEN and CDR2 SYDVKM.

The chain employs TRBV6-1 and TRBJ2-7; D is perhaps TRBD1 (8 bases). The CDR3 totals 15 residues. V was pared by 6 bases and J by 4 bases, with 19 bases between. Germline assignment: CDR1 MNHNS and CDR2 SASEGT. CDR3 nucleotide sequence: TGTGCCAGCAGGGGAGGGGGCAGGGGGCAATACGAGCAGTACTTC. Amino acids: CASRGGGRGQYEQYF.

The chain recombines TRBV5-4 with TRBJ1-2; 10 bases fit TRBD1. After removal of 2 bases from V and 8 bases from J, the junction contained 12 bases not matched to a gene. CDR3 size: 16 residues. Per germline, CDR1 SGHNT and CDR2 YYREEE (reference sequence). The CDR3 region is CASSFSSWGQGRGYTF. In DNA, the CDR3 is TGTGCCAGCAGCTTTTCCAGTTGGGGACAGGGGCGCGGCTACACCTTC. Together with reference TRBV5-4 and TRBJ1-2, the CDR3 gives the full variable domain: ETGVTQSPTHLIKTRGQQVTLRCSSQSGHNTVSWYQQALGQGPQFIFQYYREEENGRGNFPPRFSGLQFPNYSSELNVNALELDDSALYLCASSFSSWGQGRGYTFGSGTRLTVV.

The genes are TRBV2 and TRBJ2-1; TRBD1 aligns across 9 bases. The CDR3 runs to 15 residues. The ends lost 6 bases at V and 4 bases at J; junction bases unmatched: 7. Germline loops: CDR1 SNHLY, CDR2 FYNNEI. The CDR3 here is CASSETGGGYNEQFF. CDR3 in DNA: TGTGCCAGCAGCGAGACAGGGGGAGGTTACAATGAGCAGTTCTTC.

The sample holds a few counts of this clone. The chain couples TRBV7-8 to TRBJ1-1, with D unclear. The CDR3 consists of 15 residues. The V end lost 1 base, the J end lost 1 base, and 10 bases lay between the germline ends. From germline, CDR1 is SGHVS and CDR2 FQNEAQ. For the CDR3, the DNA is TGTGCCAGCAGCTTAGGCTATACCGGGAACACTGAAGCTTTCTTT. This translates into CASSLGYTGNTEAFF.

This chain connects TRBV2 to TRBJ2-7; no reliable D call. Germline V gene sequence: CDR1 SNHLY, CDR2 FYNNEI. Trimming took off 8 bases at V and 0 bases at J, with 5 bases between the two ends. The CDR3 consists of 11 residues. The CDR3 coding sequence is TGTGCCAGCGAGAGCTCCTACGAGCAGTACTTC. Residues: CASESSYEQYF.

The CDR3 reads CASSDQQGGDGELFF. The CDR3 DNA reads as TGTGCCAGCAGTGACCAACAGGGGGGTGACGGGGAGCTGTTTTTT. This rearrangement joins TRBV2 to TRBJ2-2; the match to TRBD1 covers 8 bases. There are 15 residues in the CDR3. V was clipped by 3 bases and J by 7 bases; unmatched bases: 7. CDR1 is SNHLY, CDR2 FYNNEI, per germline.

V gene TRBV18 combines with J gene TRBJ1-5; D is possibly TRBD1 (6 bases). CDR3 length: 14 residues. Deletions cut 2 bases from V and 6 bases from J, with 11 bases between. CDR1 KGHSH and CDR2 LQKENI come from the germline V gene. The CDR3 region has the DNA TGTGCCAGCTCACCAGAGACAGGTAGTCAGCCCCAGCATTTT. This translates into CASSPETGSQPQHF.

V is TRBV7-8 and J is TRBJ2-6, with D uncertain. Deletions cut 3 bases from V and 0 bases from J, with 3 bases between. CDR3 size: 14 residues. CDR1 is SGHVS and CDR2 is FQNEAQ in the germline V gene. For the CDR3, the DNA is TGTGCCAGCAGCTTCGTCTCTGGGGCCAACGTCCTGACTTTC. Translated: CASSFVSGANVLTF.

The V call is TRBV6-5, the J call TRBJ1-6; D is perhaps TRBD1 (5 bases). V gave up 5 bases and J gave up 6 bases, with 8 bases separating them. Germline-derived CDR1 and CDR2 are MNHEY and SVGAGI. This CDR3 spans 13 amino acids. Here the CDR3 DNA reads TGTGCCAGCAGTGGAGACAGTAATTCACCCCTCCACTTT. Residues: CASSGDSNSPLHF.

J is TRBJ1-1 and V is TRBV5-1; D remains ambiguous. This CDR3 is built from 15 residues. CDR1 and CDR2 from the germline V gene are SGHRS and YFSETQ. The ends were cut back, 0 bases at V and 2 bases at J, with 11 bases in the middle. The CDR3 DNA is TGCGCCAGCAGCTTGGTGGGCAGCTATAACACTGAAGCTTTCTTT. Its translation: CASSLVGSYNTEAFF.

The chain has TRBV19 and TRBJ1-2, with D perhaps matching TRBD1 (6 bases). Per the germline V gene, CDR1 is LNHDA and CDR2 is SQIVND (reference sequence). Deletions cut 8 bases from V and 4 bases from J, with 14 bases between. This CDR3 contains 13 residues. The CDR3 is CASRHAGVYGYTF. CDR3 bases: TGTGCCAGTCGGCACGCAGGGGTCTATGGCTACACCTTC. Together with reference TRBV19 and TRBJ1-2, the CDR3 gives the full variable domain: DGGITQSPKYLFRKEGQNVTLSCEQNLNHDAMYWYRQDPGQGLRLIYYSQIVNDFQKGDIAEGYSVSREKKESFPLTVTSAQKNPTAFYLCASRHAGVYGYTFGSGTRLTVV.

This clone was picked up one time. The J gene is TRBJ2-3, the V gene TRBV18; TRBD2 aligns across 9 bases. Germline assignment: CDR1 KGHSH and CDR2 LQKENI. This CDR3 has 17 amino acids. The V and J ends lost 2 bases and 2 bases, in that order; junction bases with no gene match: 8. The CDR3 DNA reads as TGTGCCAGCTCACCAGACCAAGCGGGGGGACACACAGATACGCAGTATTTT. It is translated as CASSPDQAGGHTDTQYF.

The chain combines TRBV5-1 with TRBJ1-5; D not certain. The CDR3 is made up of 13 amino acids. The V end lost 2 bases, the J end lost 2 bases, and 5 bases lay between the germline ends. Germline lookup yields CDR1 SGHRS and CDR2 YFSETQ. The CDR3 sequence is CASSFRGNQPQHF. CDR3 in DNA: TGCGCCAGCAGCTTCCGAGGCAATCAGCCCCAGCATTTT.